These T cell receptor beta chains were read from a single sample in a study of blood T cell repertoires in COVID-19. Measured with immunoSEQ multiplex PCR; TCRdb has only the in-frame clones, and not every one. The sample lists about half a million clones, 80% to 90% occurring once. The source material was peripheral blood. All receptors derive from a human donor in a cohort sampled during active COVID-19. Each CDR3 is given with its conserved first and last residue. A D gene is named only where the DNA matches it firmly. Expanded clones are given a class, and other clones once, few, many or no size at all.

d_call	clone_size	v_call	j_call	cdr3_aa	cdr3_nt
-	-	TRBV2	TRBJ1-2	CASSGAQRGGDGYTF	TGTGCCAGCAGTGGGGCTCAACGGGGAGGAGATGGCTACACCTTC
-	-	TRBV12-3/TRBV12-4	TRBJ2-3	CASTWAHTQYF	TGTGCCAGCACCTGGGCTCATACGCAGTATTTT
TRBD1	-	TRBV7-7	TRBJ2-3	CASSPGQGATDTQYF	TGTGCTAGCAGCCCCGGACAGGGGGCGACAGATACGCAGTATTTT
-	-	TRBV7-9	TRBJ2-3	CASSQVKGRGPTDTQYF	TGTGCCAGCAGTCAGGTTAAGGGCAGGGGTCCCACAGATACGCAGTATTTT
TRBD2	-	TRBV7-2	TRBJ2-1	CASSLDLAGHWNEQFF	TGTGCCAGCAGCTTAGATCTAGCGGGCCACTGGAATGAGCAGTTCTTC
-	-	TRBV3-1/TRBV3-2	TRBJ2-3	CASSPTPGQRADTQYF	TGTGCCAGCAGCCCGACCCCTGGACAACGAGCAGATACGCAGTATTTT
TRBD2	-	TRBV3-1/TRBV3-2	TRBJ2-7	CASSPGLAETYEQYF	TGTGCCAGCAGCCCCGGACTAGCGGAGACCTACGAGCAGTACTTC
-	-	TRBV29-1	TRBJ2-5	CSVDVRSPETQYF	TGCAGCGTTGATGTCCGAAGCCCAGAGACCCAGTACTTC
TRBD2	-	TRBV9	TRBJ2-6	CASSEPWTSGRPDGANVLTF	TGTGCCAGCAGCGAGCCCTGGACTAGCGGGAGGCCAGATGGGGCCAACGTCCTGACTTTC
-	-	TRBV7-2	TRBJ1-5	CASSLSGNQPQHF	TGTGCCAGCAGCTTATCCGGGAATCAGCCCCAGCATTTT
TRBD2	-	TRBV29-1	TRBJ2-5	CSVEGSGSQTQYF	TGCAGCGTTGAGGGTAGCGGGAGCCAGACCCAGTACTTC
TRBD2	-	TRBV5-6	TRBJ2-3	CASSSLAALGDTQYF	TGTGCCAGCAGCTCCCTAGCGGCCCTCGGAGATACGCAGTATTTT
TRBD1	-	TRBV19	TRBJ1-2	CASSWGQGADGYTF	TGTGCCAGTAGCTGGGGACAGGGGGCCGATGGCTACACCTTC
TRBD1	-	TRBV19	TRBJ2-5	CASSPDRGRETQYF	TGTGCCAGTAGCCCGGACAGGGGAAGAGAGACCCAGTACTTC
-	once	TRBV7-2	TRBJ2-7	CASSLGSIQSGYEQYF	TGTGCCAGCAGCTTAGGGTCTATACAGTCCGGTTACGAGCAGTACTTC
TRBD2	once	TRBV19	TRBJ2-2	CASSIASGLNTGELFF	TGTGCCAGTAGTATAGCTAGCGGACTCAACACCGGGGAGCTGTTTTTT
-	-	TRBV6-2/TRBV6-3	TRBJ1-1	CASSRRIQSPEAFF	TGTGCCAGCAGCAGACGGATACAGTCCCCTGAAGCTTTCTTT
TRBD1	-	TRBV4-1	TRBJ2-7	CASSRDRGYEQYF	TGCGCCAGCAGCCGGGACAGGGGATACGAGCAGTACTTC
-	-	TRBV5-1	TRBJ1-4	CASSFGGQPNEKLFF	TGCGCCAGCAGCTTTGGTGGACAGCCGAATGAAAAACTGTTTTTT
TRBD2	-	TRBV3-1/TRBV3-2	TRBJ2-7	CASSQGLAGAYEQYF	TGTGCCAGCAGCCAGGGACTAGCGGGAGCATACGAGCAGTACTTC
TRBD1	-	TRBV7-9	TRBJ1-4	CASSAGQASTNEKLFF	TGTGCCAGCAGTGCAGGACAGGCGTCAACTAATGAAAAACTGTTTTTT
TRBD2	few	TRBV28	TRBJ2-2	CASSGLGLAAGELFF	TGTGCCAGCAGTGGACTAGGTCTAGCGGCCGGGGAGCTGTTTTTT
-	-	TRBV6-5	TRBJ2-7	CASRHPRGSNEQYF	TGTGCCAGCAGGCATCCCAGGGGTAGTAACGAGCAGTACTTC
-	once	TRBV29-1	TRBJ1-2	CSVETSRHYGYTF	TGCAGCGTTGAAACAAGCAGGCACTATGGCTACACCTTC
TRBD2	-	TRBV7-3	TRBJ2-1	CASSLRLAGINEQFF	TGTGCCAGCAGCTTAAGACTAGCGGGGATCAATGAGCAGTTCTTC
-	-	TRBV9	TRBJ2-2	CASSVAGQPGTGELFF	TGTGCCAGCAGCGTAGCCGGACAGCCAGGCACCGGGGAGCTGTTTTTT
-	once	TRBV11-2	TRBJ1-1	CASSLDHGGRAFF	TGTGCCAGCAGCTTAGATCATGGAGGCAGGGCTTTCTTT
-	-	TRBV12-3/TRBV12-4	TRBJ1-1	CASSRTGNTEAFF	TGTGCCAGCAGTCGGACTGGAAACACTGAAGCTTTCTTT
TRBD1	-	TRBV6-5	TRBJ1-2	CASSAGTGIHGYTF	TGTGCCAGCAGCGCCGGGACAGGGATTCATGGCTACACCTTC
-	-	TRBV6-5	TRBJ2-7	CASRSKGEQYF	TGTGCCAGCAGATCGAAGGGGGAGCAGTACTTC
-	-	TRBV7-9	TRBJ2-7	CASSLGGANEQYF	TGTGCCAGCAGCTTAGGGGGAGCAAACGAGCAGTACTTC
-	many	TRBV9	TRBJ1-2	CASRANYGYTF	TGTGCCAGCAGGGCCAACTATGGCTACACCTTC
-	-	TRBV7-3	TRBJ2-3	CASSSRGPSGLSTDTQYF	TGTGCCAGCAGCTCCCGGGGGCCTAGCGGCCTTAGCACAGATACGCAGTATTTT
TRBD1	-	TRBV3-1/TRBV3-2	TRBJ2-3	CASSRQGTLGTQYF	TGTGCCAGCAGCCGACAGGGGACGTTAGGTACGCAGTATTTT
-	-	TRBV3-1/TRBV3-2	TRBJ2-7	CASSSGLQVYEQYF	TGTGCCAGCAGCTCGGGACTCCAGGTATACGAGCAGTACTTC
-	-	TRBV7-9	TRBJ2-2	CASSFQQGVGELFF	TGTGCCAGCAGCTTTCAACAGGGAGTCGGGGAGCTGTTTTTT
TRBD1	-	TRBV29-1	TRBJ2-2	CSASQGARTGELFF	TGCAGCGCCAGCCAGGGGGCACGTACCGGGGAGCTGTTTTTT
-	-	TRBV19	TRBJ1-6	CASSMYGLATGVDSPLHF	TGTGCCAGTAGTATGTACGGTTTGGCAACGGGAGTAGATTCACCCCTCCACTTT
-	once	TRBV6-6	TRBJ2-7	CASRRPGGSGDYEQYF	TGTGCCAGCAGAAGGCCCGGGGGTTCGGGAGACTACGAGCAGTACTTC
-	-	TRBV18	TRBJ2-1	CASSPASDYGEQFF	TGTGCCAGCTCACCCGCCAGCGATTACGGTGAGCAGTTCTTC
TRBD2	-	TRBV7-8	TRBJ2-2	CASSPSGLAGDWAPGTGELFF	TGTGCCAGCAGTCCCTCGGGGCTAGCGGGAGATTGGGCCCCTGGGACCGGGGAGCTGTTTTTT